These 22 T cell receptor beta chains were sequenced from one sample in a study of early T cells in non-severe SARS-CoV-2 infection. TCRdb re-derived calls from the 5' RACE reads in MiXCR, one entry per CDR3 protein. Among around 99,000 distinct CDR3 sequences listed, approximately 16% were seen once. Sequenced material: whole blood, taken at baseline. Source of these receptors: an adult who was a healthcare worker with PCR-confirmed SARS-CoV-2 infection or an uninfected control (not recorded which).

V usage is TRBV18 and J usage is TRBJ2-7, with D possibly matching TRBD1 (6 bases). The germline V gene has CDR1 KGHSH and CDR2 LQKENI. CDR3 length: 16 amino acids. Trimming left V 4 bases short and J 4 bases short, with 20 bases between. CDR3 region: CASSLSLDRASYEQYF. CDR3 nucleotides: TGTGCCAGCTCACTATCCCTGGACAGAGCCTCATACGAGCAGTACTTC. Full variable domain (remainder filled in from reference TRBV18 and TRBJ2-7): NAGVMQNPRHLVRRRGQEARLRCSPMKGHSHVYWYRQLPEEGLKFMVYLQKENIIDESGMPKERFSAEFPKEGPSILRIQQVVRGDSAAYFCASSLSLDRASYEQYFGPGTRLTVT.

The sample holds a few counts of this clonotype. The junction differs from germline at one of its ends, possibly a read error. The chain is built from TRBV4-1 and TRBJ2-3, with D possibly being TRBD1 (6 bases). This CDR3 spans 15 amino acids. The germline gives CDR1 MGHRA, CDR2 YSYEKL. The CDR3 spells CASSLVGASTDTQYF. CDR3 sequence (DNA): TGTGCCAGCAGCCTAGTGGGGGCGTCGACAGATACGCAGTATTTT.

The V and J genes are TRBV5-1 and TRBJ2-3; D gene uncertain. Per germline, CDR1 SGHRS and CDR2 YFSETQ. Trimming took off 0 bases at V and 6 bases at J, with 11 bases between the two ends. The CDR3 is 14 residues long. CDR3 nucleotides: TGCGCCAGCAGCTTGGTTGGCTCATCCGATACGCAGTATTTT. Translation: CASSLVGSSDTQYF. The variable domain in full, with the rest retrieved from reference TRBV5-1 and TRBJ2-3, is KAGVTQTPRYLIKTRGQQVTLSCSPISGHRSVSWYQQTPGQGLQFLFEYFSETQRNKGNFPGRFSGRQFSNSRSEMNVSTLELGDSALYLCASSLVGSSDTQYFGPGTRLTVL.

J is TRBJ2-3 and V is TRBV28; D possibly corresponds to TRBD2 (6 bases). The CDR3 is 15 amino acids. The germline V gene encodes CDR1 MDHEN and CDR2 SYDVKM. V dropped 1 base and J dropped 1 base, with 9 bases sitting between them. The CDR3 loop reads CASSLFTGGTDTQYF. The CDR3 bases are TGTGCCAGCAGTTTATTTACGGGGGGCACAGATACGCAGTATTTT. The full variable domain, in which reference TRBV28 and TRBJ2-3 provide the parts outside the CDR3, is DVKVTQSSRYLVKRTGEKVFLECVQDMDHENMFWYRQDPGLGLRLIYFSYDVKMKEKGDIPEGYSVSREKKERFSLILESASTNQTSMYLCASSLFTGGTDTQYFGPGTRLTVL.

There are many counts of this clonotype. The chain recombines TRBV3-1 with TRBJ2-2, with TRBD1 matching over 7 bases. CDR1 and CDR2 from the germline V gene are LGHDT and YNNKEL (reference sequence). The trim removed 6 bases at V and 6 bases at J, leaving 4 bases unmatched. The CDR3 spans 13 residues. As DNA, the CDR3 is TGTGCCAGCAGACGACAGGGCGCCGGGGAGCTGTTTTTT. This translates into CASRRQGAGELFF.

This clonotype turned up a few times. V is TRBV6-6 and J is TRBJ2-1; 7 bases are a match to TRBD2. This CDR3 is built from 15 residues. The germline V gene encodes CDR1 MNHNY and CDR2 SVGAGI (reference sequence). V shed 5 bases, J shed 4 bases, and the junction held 8 bases outside the gene matches. CDR3 nucleotides: TGTGCCAGCAGTGCCCCTAGCGGACAATACAATGAGCAGTTCTTC. Residues: CASSAPSGQYNEQFF.

The J gene is TRBJ2-5, the V gene TRBV29-1; D is unresolved. Germline V gives CDR1 SQVTM, CDR2 ANQGSEA. V was trimmed by 6 bases and J by 4 bases, leaving 15 bases between them. The length of the CDR3 is 13 residues. For the CDR3, the DNA is TGCAGCGTATCGTCCCTAGGCGGAGAGACCCAGTACTTC. This translates into CSVSSLGGETQYF. Full variable domain (rest looked up from reference TRBV29-1 and TRBJ2-5): SAVISQKPSRDICQRGTSLTIQCQVDSQVTMMFWYRQQPGQSLTLIATANQGSEATYESGFVIDKFPISRPNLTFSTLTVSNMSPEDSSIYLCSVSSLGGETQYFGPGTRLLVL.

This clonotype was picked up many times. V and J are TRBV5-8 and TRBJ2-7; 7 bases agree with TRBD2. The CDR3 sequence is 14 residues long. The trim removed 7 bases at V and 3 bases at J, leaving 10 bases unmatched. Germline V CDR1 and CDR2: SGHTS, YDEGEE. The CDR3 DNA reads TGTGCCAGCCAAAACCGGGACTATTTCTACGAGCAGTACTTC. Amino acid sequence: CASQNRDYFYEQYF.

This clonotype was observed a few times. This chain connects TRBV10-2 to TRBJ2-1; D may be TRBD2 (6 bases). The CDR3 is 13 residues long. The germline V gene has CDR1 WSHSY and CDR2 SAAADI. Trimming left V 9 bases short and J 7 bases short, with 16 bases between. CDR3 loop: CASTGGPGNEQFF. CDR3 DNA sequence: TGCGCCAGTACTGGAGGGCCTGGGAATGAGCAGTTCTTC.

This clonotype was seen a few times. The rearrangement links TRBV20-1 to TRBJ2-1; no clear D gene. Germline CDR1 reads DFQATT; CDR2 reads SNEGSKA (reference sequence). The ends were cut back, 7 bases at V and 9 bases at J, with 19 bases in the middle. CDR3 length equals 13 residues. The CDR3 nucleotides read TGCAGTGAGGTATATACCGGACGTGGTGAGCAGTTCTTC. It yields the protein CSEVYTGRGEQFF.

This clonotype was recorded a few times. This rearrangement joins TRBV13 to TRBJ2-5, with D possibly matching TRBD1 (5 bases). Germline CDR1 reads PRHDT; CDR2 reads FYEKMQ (reference sequence). The CDR3 runs 14 residues. V was shortened by 8 bases and J by 3 bases, with 16 bases between the two germline ends. The CDR3 spells CASGWNRLKETQYF. CDR3 sequence (DNA): TGTGCCAGCGGTTGGAACAGGTTGAAAGAGACCCAGTACTTC.

A few counts support this clonotype. This chain links TRBV4-3 with TRBJ2-2; the D gene could be TRBD1 or TRBD2 (5 bases each). Germline CDR1 LGHNA, CDR2 YSLEER. V was trimmed by 3 bases and J by 2 bases, leaving 13 bases between them. The CDR3 is 16 residues long. Written as DNA, the CDR3 is TGCGCCAGCAGCCAGAGACCGGGACCCAACACCGGGGAGCTGTTTTTT. Its protein is CASSQRPGPNTGELFF.

This clonotype has more than one count but fewer than ten. The chain uses TRBV6-5 and TRBJ1-1; D is unclear. Trimming pared 7 bases from V and 4 bases from J, leaving 16 bases between. This CDR3 has 14 amino acids. CDR1 and CDR2 from the germline V gene are MNHEY and SVGAGI. The CDR3 region is CASKRAGVGTEAFF. The CDR3 bases are TGTGCCAGCAAAAGGGCGGGCGTGGGCACTGAAGCTTTCTTT.

This clonotype was seen more than once but under ten times. The chain links TRBV6-2 or TRBV6-3 to TRBJ1-6, with D tentatively TRBD1 (5 bases). Trimming left V 6 bases short and J 9 bases short, with 15 bases between. Germline V lookup: CDR1 MNHEY, CDR2 SVGEGT. This CDR3 has 14 residues. CDR3: CASSSAPTASPLHF. The CDR3 nucleotides read TGTGCCAGCAGCTCAGCTCCGACAGCTTCACCCCTCCACTTT.

This clonotype was seen only a few times. The V gene is TRBV4-3, the J gene TRBJ1-2, with 8 bases lining up with TRBD1. The length of the CDR3 is 15 residues. Germline trimming cut 1 base from V and 2 bases from J; bases unmatched to any gene: 3. The germline CDR1 and CDR2 sequences are LGHNA and YSLEER. CDR3 region: CASSQGSGGNYGYTF. CDR3 in DNA: TGCGCCAGCAGCCAAGGTTCAGGGGGCAACTATGGCTACACCTTC.

The rearrangement links TRBV11-3 to TRBJ2-2; D gene ambiguous. Trimming cost V 5 bases and J 4 bases, with 17 bases left between them. The CDR3 sequence is 16 residues long. Germline values: CDR1 SGHNT, CDR2 YENEEA. CDR3 sequence (DNA): TGTGCCAGCAGCGACACCAGGCAAGCCATCACCGGGGAGCTGTTTTTT. Encoded protein: CASSDTRQAITGELFF.

This chain joins TRBV7-2 and TRBJ1-4; 7 positions match TRBD1. The CDR3 length is 14 residues. The germline V gene has CDR1 SGHTA and CDR2 FQGNSA. Trimming took 1 base from V and 8 from J; bases not matched to a gene: 4. In DNA, the CDR3 is TGTGCCAGCAGCTTAGGGGCGACAGGGGAAAAACTGTTTTTT. The encoded protein is CASSLGATGEKLFF.

This clonotype was counted a few times. This chain connects TRBV7-2 to TRBJ2-3; tentative D call: TRBD2 (6 bases). CDR1 SGHTA and CDR2 FQGNSA come from the germline V gene. V dropped 1 base and J dropped 5 bases, with 13 bases sitting between them. The CDR3 is made up of 15 amino acids. The CDR3 bases are TGTGCCAGCAGCTTAGGGGGCGGGATCTTAGATACGCAGTATTTT. This encodes CASSLGGGILDTQYF.

There are a few counts of this clonotype. The gene calls are TRBV20-1 and TRBJ1-1; the match to TRBD1 covers 8 bases. V lost 3 bases, J lost 2 bases, and 5 bases stayed unmatched. This CDR3 has 14 residues. Germline V CDR1 and CDR2: DFQATT, SNEGSKA (reference sequence). For the CDR3, the DNA is TGCAGTGCTAGTCCCGGGACAGGCAACACTGAAGCTTTCTTT. Protein product: CSASPGTGNTEAFF.

The sample holds a few counts of this clonotype. The chain has TRBV20-1 and TRBJ2-3, with D perhaps matching TRBD1 or TRBD2 (5 bases each). Trimming took 0 bases from V and 6 from J, leaving 19 bases between them. The CDR3 totals 16 residues. Germline V gene sequence: CDR1 DFQATT, CDR2 SNEGSKA (reference sequence). The CDR3 sequence is CSARDYREGWGDTQYF. The CDR3 DNA sequence: TGCAGTGCTAGAGATTACAGAGAGGGTTGGGGCGATACGCAGTATTTT.

The chain is built from TRBV6-2 or TRBV6-3 and TRBJ2-3, with D tentatively TRBD2 (5 bases). This CDR3 is built from 15 residues. Deletions cut 2 bases from V and 12 bases from J, with 21 bases between. Germline-derived CDR1 and CDR2 are MNHEY and SVGEGT. The CDR3 sequence: CASSYREWTFGIQYF. Written as DNA, the CDR3 is TGTGCCAGCAGTTACAGGGAGTGGACTTTCGGGATTCAGTATTTT.

This clonotype was counted only a few times. The gene calls are TRBV4-1 and TRBJ1-2; D is undetermined. This CDR3 has 18 residues. V gave up 0 bases and J gave up 8 bases, with 25 bases separating them. From germline, CDR1 is MGHRA and CDR2 YSYEKL. The CDR3 nucleotides read TGCGCCAGCAGCCAAGAATCTGGGGAAACCACCCCGGCAGGCGGCTACACCTTC. Its translation is CASSQESGETTPAGGYTF.